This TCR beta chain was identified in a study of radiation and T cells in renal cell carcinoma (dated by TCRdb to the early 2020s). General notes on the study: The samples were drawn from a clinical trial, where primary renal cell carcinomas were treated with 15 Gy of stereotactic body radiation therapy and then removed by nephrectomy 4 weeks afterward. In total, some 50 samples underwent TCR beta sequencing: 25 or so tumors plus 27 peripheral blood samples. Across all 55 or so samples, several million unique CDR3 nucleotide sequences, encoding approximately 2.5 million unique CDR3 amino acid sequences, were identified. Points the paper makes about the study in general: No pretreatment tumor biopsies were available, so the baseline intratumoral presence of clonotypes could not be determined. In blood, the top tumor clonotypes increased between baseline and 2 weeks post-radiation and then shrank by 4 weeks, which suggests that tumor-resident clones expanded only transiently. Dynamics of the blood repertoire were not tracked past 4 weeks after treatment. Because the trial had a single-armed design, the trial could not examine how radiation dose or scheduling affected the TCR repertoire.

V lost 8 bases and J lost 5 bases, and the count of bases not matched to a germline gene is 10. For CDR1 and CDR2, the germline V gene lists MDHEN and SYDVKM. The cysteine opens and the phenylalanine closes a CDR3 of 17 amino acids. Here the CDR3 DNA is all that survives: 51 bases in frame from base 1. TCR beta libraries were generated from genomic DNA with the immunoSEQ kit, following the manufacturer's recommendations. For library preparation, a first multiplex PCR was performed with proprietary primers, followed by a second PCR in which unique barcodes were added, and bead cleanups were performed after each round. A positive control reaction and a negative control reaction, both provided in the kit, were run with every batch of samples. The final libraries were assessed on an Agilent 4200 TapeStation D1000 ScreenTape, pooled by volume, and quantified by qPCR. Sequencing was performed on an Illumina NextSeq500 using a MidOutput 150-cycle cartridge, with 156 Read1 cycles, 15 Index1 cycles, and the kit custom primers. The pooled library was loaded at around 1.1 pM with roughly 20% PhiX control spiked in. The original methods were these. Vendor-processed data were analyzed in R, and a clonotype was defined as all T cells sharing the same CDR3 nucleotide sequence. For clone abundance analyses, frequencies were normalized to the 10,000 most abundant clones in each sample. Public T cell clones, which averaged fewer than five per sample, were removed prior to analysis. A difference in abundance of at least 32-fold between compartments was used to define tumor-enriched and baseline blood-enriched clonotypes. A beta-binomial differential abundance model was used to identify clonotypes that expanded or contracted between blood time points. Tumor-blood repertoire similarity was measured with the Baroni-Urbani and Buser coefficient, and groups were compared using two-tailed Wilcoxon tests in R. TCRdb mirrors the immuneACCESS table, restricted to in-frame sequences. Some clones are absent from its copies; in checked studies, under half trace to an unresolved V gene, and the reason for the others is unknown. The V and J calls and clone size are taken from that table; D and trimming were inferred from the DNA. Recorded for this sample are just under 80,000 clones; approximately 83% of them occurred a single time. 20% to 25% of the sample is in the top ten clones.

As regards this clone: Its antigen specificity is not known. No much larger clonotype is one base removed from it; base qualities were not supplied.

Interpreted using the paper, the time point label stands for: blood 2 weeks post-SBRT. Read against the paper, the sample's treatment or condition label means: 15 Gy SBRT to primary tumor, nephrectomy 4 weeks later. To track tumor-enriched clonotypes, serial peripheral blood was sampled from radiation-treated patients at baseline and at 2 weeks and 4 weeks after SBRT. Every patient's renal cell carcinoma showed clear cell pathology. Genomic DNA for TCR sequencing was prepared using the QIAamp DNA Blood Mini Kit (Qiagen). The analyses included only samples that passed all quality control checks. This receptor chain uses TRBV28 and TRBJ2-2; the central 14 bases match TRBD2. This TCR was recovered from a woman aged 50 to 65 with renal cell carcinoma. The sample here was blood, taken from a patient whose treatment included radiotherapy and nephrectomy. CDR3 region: CASYRRLAGGRTGELFF. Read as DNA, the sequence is TGTGCCAGCTACCGCAGACTAGCGGGAGGGAGGACCGGGGAGCTGTTTTTT.